These 32 T cell receptor beta chains share one sample of origin, sequenced in a study of cytomegalovirus exposure and HLA in healthy donors. It was with 60 Vbeta and 13 Jbeta primers that the PCR ran. TCRdb's table, derived via immunoSEQ multiplex PCR, lists solely in-frame clones and lacks some. The table includes some 180,000 clones, 80% to 85% detected once. The specimen sequenced was PBMCs. The receptors originated from a male donor in good health and CMV-seronegative.

V gene TRBV29-1 combines with J gene TRBJ1-1, with TRBD1 matching 11 bases. V lost 3 bases, J lost 7 bases, and 1 base stayed unmatched. CDR1 is SQVTM and CDR2 is ANQGSEA in the germline V gene. The CDR3 spans 12 residues. Here the CDR3 reads CSVDGTGGEAFF. CDR3 DNA: TGCAGCGTTGATGGGACAGGGGGTGAAGCTTTCTTT.

The genes are TRBV6-1 and TRBJ2-7, with D uncertain. The CDR3 spans 12 residues. V lost 3 bases, J lost 0 bases, and 3 bases lay in between. Germline V gives CDR1 MNHNS, CDR2 SASEGT. CDR3 protein: CASSDSSYEQYF. The CDR3, as DNA: TGTGCCAGCAGTGACTCCTCCTACGAGCAGTACTTC.

The chain combines TRBV2 with TRBJ2-7; D is possibly TRBD2 (7 bases). V shed 8 bases and J shed 7 bases, with 24 bases lying between them. The germline V gene has CDR1 SNHLY and CDR2 FYNNEI. This CDR3 comprises 15 residues. The CDR3 coding sequence is TGTGCCAGCCGGGGCGGGGGCCTTTTTAGGTTAGAGCAGTACTTC. Amino acid sequence: CASRGGGLFRLEQYF.

As DNA, the CDR3 is TGTGCCAGCAGTTTATCCGCCGGGTCCTACAATGAGCAGTTCTTC. Translated: CASSLSAGSYNEQFF. The J gene is TRBJ2-1, the V gene TRBV27; no definite D call. Trimming pared 0 bases from V and 1 base from J, leaving 7 bases between. This CDR3 comprises 15 residues. Germline V gives CDR1 MNHEY, CDR2 SMNVEV (reference sequence).

Comments on this clone: This CDR3 is also generated by other DNA sequences in the sample. DNA for the CDR3: TGTGCCAGCAGCTTAGCGGGGGGGCTCTCCTACGAGCAGTACTTC. Its protein product is CASSLAGGLSYEQYF. The chain employs TRBV5-4 and TRBJ2-7; the match to TRBD2 covers 10 bases. Germline values: CDR1 SGHNT, CDR2 YYREEE (reference sequence). The CDR3 length is 15 residues. Trimming at V came to 2 bases and at J to 0 bases, leaving 2 bases not matched to a gene. Using reference TRBV5-4 and TRBJ2-7 for the parts outside the CDR3, the full variable domain is ETGVTQSPTHLIKTRGQQVTLRCSSQSGHNTVSWYQQALGQGPQFIFQYYREEENGRGNFPPRFSGLQFPNYSSELNVNALELDDSALYLCASSLAGGLSYEQYFGPGTRLTVT.

The rearrangement links TRBV5-1 to TRBJ2-2; TRBD1 aligns across 8 bases. After removal of 0 bases from V and 6 bases from J, the junction contained 4 bases not matched to a gene. Per the germline V gene, CDR1 is SGHRS and CDR2 is YFSETQ. This CDR3 is built from 15 residues. The CDR3 here is CASSLGAGGPGELFF. The CDR3 DNA is TGCGCCAGCAGCTTGGGGGCAGGGGGCCCCGGGGAGCTGTTTTTT. Combining the CDR3 with reference TRBV5-1 and TRBJ2-2 gives the whole variable domain KAGVTQTPRYLIKTRGQQVTLSCSPISGHRSVSWYQQTPGQGLQFLFEYFSETQRNKGNFPGRFSGRQFSNSRSEMNVSTLELGDSALYLCASSLGAGGPGELFFGEGSRLTVL.

Of note for this clone: Its ends do not fully match the called genes, so a read error is possible. The identical CDR3 is also encoded by other nucleotide sequences in the sample. The V and J genes are TRBV7-8 and TRBJ1-1, with a weak D call TRBD1 (6 bases). CDR1 and CDR2 (germline): SGHVS, FQNEAQ. The CDR3 is made up of 13 amino acids. The CDR3 is CASSRTGNTEAFF. In nucleotides, the CDR3 is TGTGCCAGCAGCAGAACAGGGAACACCGAAGCTTTCTTT.

This rearrangement joins TRBV5-4 to TRBJ2-3, with TRBD2 matching over 8 bases. CDR1 is SGHNT, CDR2 YYREEE, per germline (reference sequence). There are 16 residues in the CDR3. V gave up 4 bases and J gave up 2 bases; unmatched junction bases: 9. The CDR3 loop reads CASSPKGTSSTDTQYF. The CDR3 nucleotides read TGTGCCAGCAGCCCCAAAGGGACTAGTTCCACAGATACGCAGTATTTT.

J is TRBJ2-7 and V is TRBV5-1; tentatively, D is TRBD2 (5 bases). CDR1 SGHRS and CDR2 YFSETQ come from the germline V gene. There are 15 residues in the CDR3. V gave up 4 bases and J gave up 2 bases, with 16 bases separating them. The CDR3 DNA follows: TGCGCCAGCAGCCCCGGGCCAGCGGTGGCCTACGAGCAGTACTTC. It codes for CASSPGPAVAYEQYF.

This rearrangement joins TRBV29-1 to TRBJ2-7, with D possibly matching TRBD2 (6 bases). The CDR3 length is 14 residues. Trimming took off 4 bases at V and 0 bases at J, with 13 bases between the two ends. From germline, CDR1 is SQVTM and CDR2 ANQGSEA. The CDR3 here is CSVGGDGRSYEQYF. CDR3 nucleotides: TGCAGCGTTGGCGGGGACGGCCGCTCCTACGAGCAGTACTTC.

V gene TRBV9 combines with J gene TRBJ2-3; D call uncertain. The CDR3 extends over 14 amino acids. V shed 4 bases and J shed 1 base, with 10 bases lying between them. CDR1 is SGDLS and CDR2 is YYNGEE in the germline V gene. Here the CDR3 reads CASSPTIGTDTQYF. The CDR3 coding sequence is TGTGCCAGCAGCCCAACTATAGGCACAGATACGCAGTATTTT. Full variable domain (missing parts from reference TRBV9 and TRBJ2-3): DSGVTQTPKHLITATGQRVTLRCSPRSGDLSVYWYQQSLDQGLQFLIQYYNGEERAKGNILERFSAQQFPDLHSELNLSSLELGDSALYFCASSPTIGTDTQYFGPGTRLTVL.

The chain carries TRBV6-5 and TRBJ2-5; 8 nucleotides align to TRBD1. J lost 5 bases, V lost 4 bases, and 12 bases had no gene match. This CDR3 region has 16 residues. The germline V gene has CDR1 MNHEY and CDR2 SVGAGI. The DNA of the CDR3 is TGTGCCAGCAGTTTCGGGACAGGACGGAACGGGGAGACCCAGTACTTC. This sequence encodes CASSFGTGRNGETQYF.

The J gene is TRBJ1-5, the V gene TRBV29-1; no clear D gene. V lost 5 bases to trimming and J lost 8 bases, with 16 bases between them. CDR1 and CDR2 (germline): SQVTM, ANQGSEA. The CDR3 is made up of 13 amino acids. This CDR3 reads CSVSGELGKPQHF. For the CDR3, the DNA is TGCAGCGTTTCCGGGGAGCTAGGAAAGCCCCAGCATTTT.

The chain joins TRBV2 to TRBJ1-6, with D tentatively TRBD1 (6 bases). The CDR3 runs to 16 residues. V dropped 6 bases and J dropped 7 bases, with 19 bases sitting between them. The germline V gene has CDR1 SNHLY and CDR2 FYNNEI. The CDR3 region has the DNA TGTGCCAGCAGGGGGTTTATACAGGGCGGCAATTCACCCCTCCACTTT. Translating it yields CASRGFIQGGNSPLHF.

The chain has TRBV2 and TRBJ1-2; maybe TRBD1 (5 bases). Germline V gene data show CDR1 as SNHLY and CDR2 as FYNNEI. This CDR3 has 14 residues. Trimming removed 1 base at V and 2 bases at J, with 8 bases between. The CDR3: CASSEVRQNYGYTF. CDR3 DNA: TGTGCCAGCAGTGAAGTCCGACAGAACTATGGCTACACCTTC.

The chain joins TRBV13 to TRBJ1-3; maybe TRBD1 (5 bases). CDR1 and CDR2 (germline): PRHDT, FYEKMQ (reference sequence). V shed 3 bases and J shed 0 bases, with 12 bases lying between them. This CDR3 spans 16 amino acids. CDR3 sequence (DNA): TGTGCCAGCAGCTTTATGGGGGGAAGCTCTGGAAACACCATATATTTT. This encodes CASSFMGGSSGNTIYF.

This clone was found once. V gene TRBV7-9 combines with J gene TRBJ1-2; weak D call: TRBD1 (5 bases). The CDR3 totals 16 residues. V lost 0 bases, J lost 5 bases, and 16 bases lay in between. The germline gives CDR1 SEHNR, CDR2 FQNEAQ (reference sequence). CDR3 region: CASSLAGPNKSYGYTF. For the CDR3, the DNA is TGTGCCAGCAGCTTAGCGGGGCCGAACAAATCGTATGGCTACACCTTC.

This clone was seen once. This chain connects TRBV5-4 to TRBJ1-2; a possible D gene is TRBD1 (5 bases). V shed 3 bases and J shed 4 bases, with 10 bases lying between them. This CDR3 is built from 13 residues. The germline gives CDR1 SGHNT, CDR2 YYREEE (reference sequence). In DNA form, the CDR3 reads TGTGCCAGCAGCTGGGGGACTGCCTATGGCTACACCTTC. The encoded protein is CASSWGTAYGYTF.

The chain is built from TRBV4-2 and TRBJ1-3, with 12 positions matching TRBD1. V gave up 4 bases and J gave up 1 base; unmatched junction bases: 11. Germline CDR1 is LGHNA and CDR2 is YNFKEQ. The CDR3 sequence is 19 residues long. This CDR3 reads CASSRTGTGGPSSGNTIYF. CDR3 coding DNA: TGTGCCAGCAGCCGGACCGGGACAGGGGGCCCTTCGTCTGGAAACACCATATATTTT.

The V gene is TRBV18, the J gene TRBJ2-7; D unresolved. CDR1 KGHSH and CDR2 LQKENI come from the germline V gene. CDR3 length equals 15 residues. Trimming removed 1 base from V and 0 bases from J, with 10 bases in between. CDR3 sequence: CASSPLGASSYEQYF. The DNA for the CDR3 is TGTGCCAGCTCACCACTGGGCGCAAGCTCCTACGAGCAGTACTTC. Together with reference TRBV18 and TRBJ2-7, the CDR3 gives the full variable domain: NAGVMQNPRHLVRRRGQEARLRCSPMKGHSHVYWYRQLPEEGLKFMVYLQKENIIDESGMPKERFSAEFPKEGPSILRIQQVVRGDSAAYFCASSPLGASSYEQYFGPGTRLTVT.

DNA of the CDR3: TGTGCCATCAGTGCACAGGGAGTAGCTAATGAAAAACTGTTTTTT. Translated, it gives CAISAQGVANEKLFF. The chain has TRBV10-3 and TRBJ1-4; D is possibly TRBD1 (6 bases). V lost 4 bases to trimming and J lost 3 bases, with 12 bases between them. The CDR3 covers 15 residues. Looked up from germline, CDR1 is ENHRY and CDR2 is SYGVKD.

This chain uses TRBV2 with TRBJ2-6; possible D gene TRBD2, 6 bases. Germline V gene data show CDR1 as SNHLY and CDR2 as FYNNEI. V lost 9 bases and J 2 bases, leaving 11 bases between the germline ends. The CDR3 loop spans 14 amino acids. The CDR3 DNA is TGTGCCAGTCGGCGGGGCGCTGGGGCCAACGTCCTGACTTTC. This codes for CASRRGAGANVLTF.

The chain links TRBV5-1 to TRBJ2-2; the match to TRBD2 covers 11 bases. After removal of 5 bases from V and 4 bases from J, the junction contained 4 bases not matched to a gene. The CDR3 has 15 residues. CDR1 is SGHRS and CDR2 is YFSETQ in the germline V gene. CDR3 in amino acids: CASSSGTSGTGELFF. The CDR3 region has the DNA TGCGCCAGCAGTTCCGGGACTAGCGGCACCGGGGAGCTGTTTTTT.

The chain couples TRBV6-1 to TRBJ1-1; D not certain. The V and J ends lost 7 bases and 1 base respectively, with 16 bases between them. Germline CDR1 is MNHNS and CDR2 is SASEGT. This CDR3 has 15 amino acids. CDR3 sequence (DNA): TGTGCCAGCATATCCCTGGCCAATGGGAACACTGAAGCTTTCTTT. It translates to CASISLANGNTEAFF.

The chain combines TRBV5-3 with TRBJ2-4; the match to TRBD2 covers 11 bases. TRBV5-3 falls under the ORF class, with uncertain function. The CDR3 contains 15 residues. V lost 3 bases and J lost 7; bases outside the gene matches: 6. The CDR3 sequence: CARSSILAGVNIQYF. For the CDR3, the DNA is TGTGCCAGAAGCTCCATACTAGCGGGGGTCAACATTCAGTACTTC.

The rearrangement links TRBV7-9 to TRBJ1-2, with D hard to call. V was shortened by 1 base and J by 2 bases, with 8 bases between the two germline ends. This CDR3 has 14 residues. CDR1 SEHNR and CDR2 FQNEAQ come from the germline V gene (reference sequence). The CDR3 here is CASSLVSRNYGYTF. CDR3 coding DNA: TGTGCCAGCAGCTTAGTGAGCCGGAACTATGGCTACACCTTC.

The genes are TRBV5-6 and TRBJ2-7; 7 nucleotides match TRBD2. The V segment lost 4 bases and the J segment 6 bases; nucleotides outside the gene matches: 10. The CDR3 consists of 14 residues. The germline V gene encodes CDR1 SGHDT and CDR2 YYEEEE. CDR3 DNA: TGTGCCAGCAGCGGGGGAGGGGTGAGGGCCGAGCAGTACTTC. This codes for CASSGGGVRAEQYF.

The chain combines TRBV19 with TRBJ2-3, with a possible D match to TRBD1 (6 bases). Germline V lookup: CDR1 LNHDA, CDR2 SQIVND (reference sequence). The CDR3 has 13 residues. V lost 5 bases and J lost 6, with 12 bases in between. CDR3 sequence: CASSDRPVDTQYF. CDR3 bases: TGTGCCAGTAGTGACAGGCCGGTGGATACGCAGTATTTT.

The chain has TRBV6-1 and TRBJ1-1; perhaps TRBD1 as D (6 bases). The CDR3 extends over 12 amino acids. Germline V lookup: CDR1 MNHNS, CDR2 SASEGT. V dropped 2 bases and J dropped 10 bases, with 11 bases sitting between them. CDR3 sequence: CASSESGQIAFF. Here the CDR3 DNA reads TGTGCCAGCAGTGAATCCGGACAGATAGCTTTCTTT.

This rearrangement joins TRBV5-6 to TRBJ1-1; D not resolved. In germline, CDR1 is SGHDT, CDR2 YYEEEE. V lost 4 bases, J lost 7 bases, and 14 bases lay in between. The CDR3 totals 13 residues. This CDR3 is CASSPSRIVEAFF. The CDR3 region has the DNA TGTGCCAGCAGCCCGTCTCGTATAGTTGAAGCTTTCTTT.

V usage is TRBV30 and J usage is TRBJ1-6; D is unresolved. The CDR3 consists of 16 residues. Trimming removed 2 bases from V and 3 bases from J, with 14 bases in between. In germline, CDR1 is GTSNPN, CDR2 SVGIG (reference sequence). The CDR3 nucleotides read TGTGCCTGGAGTCTTGGGCAGGCTTACTATAATTCACCCCTCCACTTT. Amino acid sequence: CAWSLGQAYYNSPLHF.

The chain carries TRBV6-6 and TRBJ2-5, with 10 nucleotides matching TRBD1. The J call is uncertain, as TRBJ2-7 better fits the DNA end. The CDR3 length is 16 residues. Germline assignment: CDR1 MNHNY and CDR2 SVGAGI (reference sequence). The CDR3 coding sequence is TGTGCCAGCAGTTACTCATGGGACAGGGGACCCGGCGAGCAGTACTTC. Its translation is CASSYSWDRGPGEQYF.